This TCR beta chain was captured by sequencing in a study of control samples from healthy donors and cancer patients. The V segment lost 6 bases and the J segment 2 bases; nucleotides outside the gene matches: 7. The CDR3 sequence is 15 residues long. From germline, CDR1 is SGDLS and CDR2 YYNGEE. Method: immunoSEQ multiplex PCR; TCRdb's copy keeps in-frame clones and lacks some. The sample contains some 130,000 clones, around 90% of which appear only once. Material: blood. The source of this sequence is a man in his forties or fifties in good health. The chain combines TRBV9 with TRBJ2-3; TRBD2 aligns across 9 bases. In DNA, the CDR3 is TGTGCCAGCAACGCGGGGGGGCCTTACACAGATACGCAGTATTTT. Amino acid sequence: CASNAGGPYTDTQYF. The full variable domain, with the rest looked up from reference TRBV9 and TRBJ2-3, is DSGVTQTPKHLITATGQRVTLRCSPRSGDLSVYWYQQSLDQGLQFLIQYYNGEERAKGNILERFSAQQFPDLHSELNLSSLELGDSALYFCASNAGGPYTDTQYFGPGTRLTVL.